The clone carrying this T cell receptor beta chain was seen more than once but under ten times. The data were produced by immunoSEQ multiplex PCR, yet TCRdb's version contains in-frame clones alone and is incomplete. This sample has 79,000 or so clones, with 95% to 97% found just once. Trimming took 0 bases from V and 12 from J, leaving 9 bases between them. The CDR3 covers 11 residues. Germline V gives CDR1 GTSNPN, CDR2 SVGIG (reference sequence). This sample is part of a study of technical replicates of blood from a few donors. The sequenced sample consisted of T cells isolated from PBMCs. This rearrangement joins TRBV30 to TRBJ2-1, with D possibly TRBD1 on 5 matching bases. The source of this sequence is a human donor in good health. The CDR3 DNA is TGTGCCTGGAGTGTACAGGCCCTGCAGTTCTTC. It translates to CAWSVQALQFF.